These 4 T cell receptor beta chains share one sample of origin, sequenced in a study of human T cells and chemical hapten exposure. In TCRdb, the RACE reads were re-called with MiXCR into one record per CDR3 protein. The sample includes 65,000 to 90,000 distinct CDR3 sequences, approximately 7% seen only once; the top ten take under 1.5%. The time point here: patch test 2, 6 weeks after DPC sensitization. Documented treatment: therapeutic diphenylcyclopropenone sensitization with weekly scalp DPC. The sequencing here drew on whole blood, taken in connection with sensitization to the hapten diphenylcyclopropenone (DPC). Receptors originate from a woman under 40 with alopecia areata. Some clones in this sample may be carry-over from other donors' samples.

The V gene is TRBV7-2, the J gene TRBJ1-6; 7 bases agree with TRBD1. CDR3 length equals 17 residues. Germline V lookup: CDR1 SGHTA, CDR2 FQGNSA. V lost 4 bases to trimming and J lost 5 bases; unmatched junction nucleotides: 11. CDR3 bases: TGTGCCAGCAGCTCTTTACAGGGGCTGATTAATAATTCACCCCTCCACTTT. Translating gives CASSSLQGLINNSPLHF.

In its sample, this clonotype was seen a few times. The CDR3 coding sequence is TGCAGCGCCCCCCAGGGGTATGGCTACACCTTC. It codes for CSAPQGYGYTF. This chain uses TRBV29-1 with TRBJ1-2, with D maybe TRBD1 (6 bases). CDR1 SQVTM and CDR2 ANQGSEA come from the germline V gene. The CDR3 runs 11 residues. V gave up 7 bases and J gave up 5 bases, with 11 bases separating them.

The CDR3, as DNA: TGTGCCACCGCCCTCGCACAGTTCAAACAAGAGACCCAGTACTTC. Translating it yields CATALAQFKQETQYF. The chain has TRBV24-1 and TRBJ2-5; D call uncertain. V dropped 9 bases and J dropped 2 bases, with 18 bases sitting between them. The germline CDR1 and CDR2 sequences are KGHDR and SFDVKD. The CDR3 contains 15 residues.

The V and J genes are TRBV5-4 and TRBJ1-2; D gene ambiguous. The germline V gene encodes CDR1 SGHNT and CDR2 YYREEE (reference sequence). The V end lost 0 bases, the J end lost 2 bases, and 8 bases lay between the germline ends. The CDR3 sequence is 14 residues long. The CDR3, as DNA: TGTGCCAGCAGCTTGGCGTACGTGAACTATGGCTACACCTTC. Translation gives CASSLAYVNYGYTF.